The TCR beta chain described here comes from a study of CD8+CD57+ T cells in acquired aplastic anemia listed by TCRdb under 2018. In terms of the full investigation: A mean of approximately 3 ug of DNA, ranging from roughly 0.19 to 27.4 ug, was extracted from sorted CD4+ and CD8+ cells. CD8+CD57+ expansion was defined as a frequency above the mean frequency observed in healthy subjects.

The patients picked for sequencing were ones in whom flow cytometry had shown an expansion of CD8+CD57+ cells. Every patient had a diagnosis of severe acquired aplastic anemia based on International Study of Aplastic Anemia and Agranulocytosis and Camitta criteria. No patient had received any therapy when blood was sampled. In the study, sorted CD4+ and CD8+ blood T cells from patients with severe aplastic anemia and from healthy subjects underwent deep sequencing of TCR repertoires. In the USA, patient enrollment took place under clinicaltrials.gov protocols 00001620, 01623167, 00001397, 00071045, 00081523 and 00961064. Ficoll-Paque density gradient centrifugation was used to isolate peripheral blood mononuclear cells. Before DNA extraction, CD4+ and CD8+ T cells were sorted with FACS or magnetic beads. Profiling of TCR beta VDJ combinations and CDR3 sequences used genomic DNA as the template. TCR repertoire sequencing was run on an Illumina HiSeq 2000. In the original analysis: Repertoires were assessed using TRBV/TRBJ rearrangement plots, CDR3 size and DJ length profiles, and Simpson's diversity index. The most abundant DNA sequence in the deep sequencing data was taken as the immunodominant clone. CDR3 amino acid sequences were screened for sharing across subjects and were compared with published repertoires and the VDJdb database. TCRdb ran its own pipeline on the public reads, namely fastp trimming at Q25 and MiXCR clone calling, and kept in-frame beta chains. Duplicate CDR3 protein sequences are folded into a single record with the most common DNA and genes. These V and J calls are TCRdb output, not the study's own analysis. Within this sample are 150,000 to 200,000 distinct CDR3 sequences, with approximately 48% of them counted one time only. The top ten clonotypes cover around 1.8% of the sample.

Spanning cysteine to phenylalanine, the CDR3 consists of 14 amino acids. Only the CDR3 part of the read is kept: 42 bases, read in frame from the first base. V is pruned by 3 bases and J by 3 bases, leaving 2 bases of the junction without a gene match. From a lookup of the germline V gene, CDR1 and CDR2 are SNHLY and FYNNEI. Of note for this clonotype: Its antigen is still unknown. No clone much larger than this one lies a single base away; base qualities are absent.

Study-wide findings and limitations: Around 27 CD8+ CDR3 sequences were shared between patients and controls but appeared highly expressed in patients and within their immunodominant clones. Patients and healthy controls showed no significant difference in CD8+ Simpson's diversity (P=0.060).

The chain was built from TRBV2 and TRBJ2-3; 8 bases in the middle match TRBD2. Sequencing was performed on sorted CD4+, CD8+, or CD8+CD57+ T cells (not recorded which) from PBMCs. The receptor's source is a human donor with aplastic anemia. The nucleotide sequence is TGTGCCAGCAGTGAGGGACTAGGTACAGATACGCAGTATTTT. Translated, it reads CASSEGLGTDTQYF.